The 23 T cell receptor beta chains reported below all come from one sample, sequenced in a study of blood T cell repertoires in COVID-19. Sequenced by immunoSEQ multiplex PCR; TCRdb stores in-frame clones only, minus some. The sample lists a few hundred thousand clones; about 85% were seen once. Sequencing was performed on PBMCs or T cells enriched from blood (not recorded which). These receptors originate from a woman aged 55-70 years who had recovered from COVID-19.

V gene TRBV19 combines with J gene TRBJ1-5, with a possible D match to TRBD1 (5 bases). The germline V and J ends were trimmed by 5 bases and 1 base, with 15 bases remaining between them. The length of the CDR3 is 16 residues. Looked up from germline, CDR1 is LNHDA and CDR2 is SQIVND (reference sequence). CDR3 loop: CASSFRRGSSNQPQHF. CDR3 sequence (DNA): TGTGCCAGTAGTTTCCGGAGGGGTTCAAGCAATCAGCCCCAGCATTTT.

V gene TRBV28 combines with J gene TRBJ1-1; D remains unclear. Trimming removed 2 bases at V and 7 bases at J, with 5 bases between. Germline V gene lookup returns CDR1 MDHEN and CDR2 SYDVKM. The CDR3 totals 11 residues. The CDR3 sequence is CASSLGGEAFF. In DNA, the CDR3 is TGTGCCAGCAGTTTAGGAGGTGAAGCTTTCTTT.

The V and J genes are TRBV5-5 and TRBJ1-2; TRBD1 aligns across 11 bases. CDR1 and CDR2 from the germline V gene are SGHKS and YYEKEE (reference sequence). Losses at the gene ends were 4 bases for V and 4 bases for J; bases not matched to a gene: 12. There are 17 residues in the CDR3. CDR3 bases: TGTGCCAGCAGCAGAGGACAGGGGGCTCGTATTATCTATGGCTACACCTTC. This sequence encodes CASSRGQGARIIYGYTF.

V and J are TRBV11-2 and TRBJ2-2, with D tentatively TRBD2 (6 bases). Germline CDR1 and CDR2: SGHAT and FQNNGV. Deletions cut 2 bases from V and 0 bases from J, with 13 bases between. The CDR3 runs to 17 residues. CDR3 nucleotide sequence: TGTGCCAGCAGCTTAAGGCTGGAGGGACCGAACACCGGGGAGCTGTTTTTT. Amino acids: CASSLRLEGPNTGELFF.

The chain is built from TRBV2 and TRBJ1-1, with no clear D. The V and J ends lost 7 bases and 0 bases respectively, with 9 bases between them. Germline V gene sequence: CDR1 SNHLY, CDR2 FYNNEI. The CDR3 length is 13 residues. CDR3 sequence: CASILSVNTEAFF. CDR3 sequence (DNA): TGTGCCAGCATATTATCTGTGAACACTGAAGCTTTCTTT.

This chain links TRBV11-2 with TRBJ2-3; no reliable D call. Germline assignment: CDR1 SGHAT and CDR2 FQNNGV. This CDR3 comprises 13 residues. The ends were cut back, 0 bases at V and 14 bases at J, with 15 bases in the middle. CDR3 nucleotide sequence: TGTGCCAGCAGCTTAGACAGGTTTTCAGGAAGGTATTTT. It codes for CASSLDRFSGRYF.

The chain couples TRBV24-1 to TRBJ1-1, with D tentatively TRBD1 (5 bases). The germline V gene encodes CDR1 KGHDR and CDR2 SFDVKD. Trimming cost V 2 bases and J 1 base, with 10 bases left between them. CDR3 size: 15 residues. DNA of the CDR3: TGTGCCACCAGTGATTCGCGCGGACAGAACACTGAAGCTTTCTTT. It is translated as CATSDSRGQNTEAFF.

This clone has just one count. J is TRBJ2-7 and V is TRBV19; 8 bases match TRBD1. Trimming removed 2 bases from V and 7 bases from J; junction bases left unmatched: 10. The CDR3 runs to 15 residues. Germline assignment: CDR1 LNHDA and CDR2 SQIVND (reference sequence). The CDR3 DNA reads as TGTGCCAGTAGTATAATAGGACAGGGAGTGAGAGAGCAGTACTTC. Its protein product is CASSIIGQGVREQYF.

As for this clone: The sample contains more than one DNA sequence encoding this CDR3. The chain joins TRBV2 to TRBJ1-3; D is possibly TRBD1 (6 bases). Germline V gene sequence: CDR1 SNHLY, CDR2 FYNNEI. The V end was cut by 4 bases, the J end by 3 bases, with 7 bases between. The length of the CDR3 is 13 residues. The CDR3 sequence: CASSATGGNTIYF. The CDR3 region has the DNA TGTGCCAGCAGTGCGACAGGTGGAAACACCATATATTTT.

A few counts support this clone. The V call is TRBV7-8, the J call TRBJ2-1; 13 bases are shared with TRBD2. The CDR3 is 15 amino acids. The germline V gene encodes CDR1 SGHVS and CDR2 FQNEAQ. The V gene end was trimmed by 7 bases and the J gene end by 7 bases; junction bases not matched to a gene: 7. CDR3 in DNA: TGTGCCAGCAACCTCTTGGGACTAGCGGGGAATGAGCAGTTCTTC. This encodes CASNLLGLAGNEQFF.

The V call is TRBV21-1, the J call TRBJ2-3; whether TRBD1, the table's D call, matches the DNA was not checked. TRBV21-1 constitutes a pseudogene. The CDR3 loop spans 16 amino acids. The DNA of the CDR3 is TGTGCCAGCAGCAAAGTCCCGGACAGGGCCCGGGATACGCAGTATTTT. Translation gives CASSKVPDRARDTQYF.

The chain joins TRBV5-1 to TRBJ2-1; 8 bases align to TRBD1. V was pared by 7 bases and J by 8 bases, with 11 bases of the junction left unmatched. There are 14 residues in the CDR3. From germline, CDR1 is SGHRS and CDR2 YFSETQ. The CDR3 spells CASLLGQGNDEQFF. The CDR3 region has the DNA TGCGCCAGCTTGCTTGGACAGGGAAACGATGAGCAGTTCTTC.

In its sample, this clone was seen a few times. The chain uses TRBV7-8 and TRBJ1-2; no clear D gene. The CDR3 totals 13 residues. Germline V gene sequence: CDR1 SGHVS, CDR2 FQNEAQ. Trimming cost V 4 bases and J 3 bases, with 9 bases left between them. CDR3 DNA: TGTGCCAGCAGCTGGGAGCTAGACTATGGCTACACCTTC. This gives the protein CASSWELDYGYTF.

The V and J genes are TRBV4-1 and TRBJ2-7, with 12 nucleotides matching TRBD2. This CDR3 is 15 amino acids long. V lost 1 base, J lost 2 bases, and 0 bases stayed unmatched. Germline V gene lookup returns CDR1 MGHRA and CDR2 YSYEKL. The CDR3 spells CASSQGLAGAYEQYV. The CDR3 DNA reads TGCGCCAGCAGCCAAGGACTAGCGGGGGCCTACGAGCAGTACGTC.

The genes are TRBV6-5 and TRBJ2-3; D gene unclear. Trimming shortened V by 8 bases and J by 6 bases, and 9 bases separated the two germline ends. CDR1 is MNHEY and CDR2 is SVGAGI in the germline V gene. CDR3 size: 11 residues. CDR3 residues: CASRAWDTQYF. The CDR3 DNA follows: TGTGCCAGCCGAGCTTGGGATACGCAGTATTTT.

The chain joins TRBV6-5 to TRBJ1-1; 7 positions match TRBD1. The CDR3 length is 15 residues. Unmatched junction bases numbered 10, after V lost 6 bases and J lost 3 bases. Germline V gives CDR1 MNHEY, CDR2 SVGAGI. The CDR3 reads CASSRPGQSYTEAFF. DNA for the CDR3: TGTGCCAGCAGCCGCCCGGGACAGAGTTACACTGAAGCTTTCTTT.

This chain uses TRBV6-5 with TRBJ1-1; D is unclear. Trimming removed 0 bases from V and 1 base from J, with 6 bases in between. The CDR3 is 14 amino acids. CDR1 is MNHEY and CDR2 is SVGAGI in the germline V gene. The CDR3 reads CASSYSSSNTEAFF. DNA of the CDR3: TGTGCCAGCAGTTACTCGAGTTCGAACACTGAAGCTTTCTTT.

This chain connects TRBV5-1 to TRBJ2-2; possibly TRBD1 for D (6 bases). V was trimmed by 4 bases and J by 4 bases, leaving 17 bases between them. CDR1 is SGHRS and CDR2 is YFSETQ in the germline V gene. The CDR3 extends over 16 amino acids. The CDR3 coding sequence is TGCGCCAGCAGCCCGCGTACAGGGCTGGGCACCGGGGAGCTGTTTTTT. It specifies CASSPRTGLGTGELFF.

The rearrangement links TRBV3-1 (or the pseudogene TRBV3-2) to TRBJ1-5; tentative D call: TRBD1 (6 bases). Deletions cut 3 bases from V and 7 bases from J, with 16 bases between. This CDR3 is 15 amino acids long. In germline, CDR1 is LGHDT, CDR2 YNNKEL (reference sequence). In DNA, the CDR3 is TGTGCCAGCAGCCATGAACAGGGTTTAATGCAGCCCCAGCATTTT. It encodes CASSHEQGLMQPQHF.

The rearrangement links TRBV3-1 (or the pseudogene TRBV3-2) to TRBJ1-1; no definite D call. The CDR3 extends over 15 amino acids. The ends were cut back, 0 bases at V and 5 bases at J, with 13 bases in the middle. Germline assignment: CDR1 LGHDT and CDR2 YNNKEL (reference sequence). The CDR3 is CASSQDVFRRTEAFF. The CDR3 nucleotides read TGTGCCAGCAGCCAAGATGTATTCCGTAGAACTGAAGCTTTCTTT.

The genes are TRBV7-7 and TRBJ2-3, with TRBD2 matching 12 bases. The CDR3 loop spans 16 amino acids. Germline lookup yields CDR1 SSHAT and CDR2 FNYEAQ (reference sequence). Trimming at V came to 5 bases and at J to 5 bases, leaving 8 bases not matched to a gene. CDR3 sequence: CASSPLAGGVGDTQYF. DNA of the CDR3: TGTGCCAGCAGCCCCCTAGCGGGGGGGGTTGGAGATACGCAGTATTTT.

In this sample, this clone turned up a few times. CDR3 nucleotides: TGTGCCAGCAGCCAAGGAGGAAACACCGGGGAGCTGTTTTTT. Protein product: CASSQGGNTGELFF. V is TRBV3-1 (or the pseudogene TRBV3-2) and J is TRBJ2-2, with D unclear. In germline, CDR1 is LGHDT, CDR2 YNNKEL (reference sequence). Deletions cut 1 base from V and 2 bases from J, with 5 bases between. The CDR3 sequence is 14 residues long.

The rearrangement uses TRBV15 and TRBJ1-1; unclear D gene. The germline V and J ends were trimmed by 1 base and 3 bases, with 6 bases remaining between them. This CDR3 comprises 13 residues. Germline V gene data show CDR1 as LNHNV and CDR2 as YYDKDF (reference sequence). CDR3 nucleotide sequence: TGTGCCACCAGCAGAGGGTCGGACACTGAAGCTTTCTTT. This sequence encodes CATSRGSDTEAFF.